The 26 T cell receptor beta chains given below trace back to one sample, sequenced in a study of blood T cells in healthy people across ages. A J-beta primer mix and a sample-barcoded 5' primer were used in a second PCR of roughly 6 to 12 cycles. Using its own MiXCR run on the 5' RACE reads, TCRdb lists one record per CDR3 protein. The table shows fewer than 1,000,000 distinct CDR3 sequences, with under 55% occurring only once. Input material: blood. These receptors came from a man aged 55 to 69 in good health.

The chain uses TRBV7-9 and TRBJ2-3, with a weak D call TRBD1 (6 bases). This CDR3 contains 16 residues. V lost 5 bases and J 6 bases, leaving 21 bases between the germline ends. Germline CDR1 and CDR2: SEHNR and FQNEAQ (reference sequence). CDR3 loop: CASSPGHGTVRDTQYF. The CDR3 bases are TGTGCCAGCAGCCCGGGACACGGCACCGTTAGGGATACGCAGTATTTT.

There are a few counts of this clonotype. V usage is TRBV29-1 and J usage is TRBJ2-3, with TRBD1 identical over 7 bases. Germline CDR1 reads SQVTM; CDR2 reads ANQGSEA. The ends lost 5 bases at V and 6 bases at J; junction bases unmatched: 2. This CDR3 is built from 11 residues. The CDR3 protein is CSVLQGDTQYF. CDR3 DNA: TGCAGCGTTTTACAGGGGGATACGCAGTATTTT.

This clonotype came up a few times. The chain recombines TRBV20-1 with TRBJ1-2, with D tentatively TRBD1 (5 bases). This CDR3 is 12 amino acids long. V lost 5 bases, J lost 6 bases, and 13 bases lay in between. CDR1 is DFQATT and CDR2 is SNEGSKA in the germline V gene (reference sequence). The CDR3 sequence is CSASGLWDGYTF. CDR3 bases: TGCAGTGCTTCAGGGTTGTGGGATGGCTACACCTTC.

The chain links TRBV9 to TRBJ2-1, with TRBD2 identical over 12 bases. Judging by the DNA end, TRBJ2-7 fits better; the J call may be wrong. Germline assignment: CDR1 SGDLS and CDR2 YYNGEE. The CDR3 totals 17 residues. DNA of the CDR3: TGTGCCAGCAGCTCGCGACTAGCGGGGGCCTCCTACAATGAGCAGTACTTC. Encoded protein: CASSSRLAGASYNEQYF.

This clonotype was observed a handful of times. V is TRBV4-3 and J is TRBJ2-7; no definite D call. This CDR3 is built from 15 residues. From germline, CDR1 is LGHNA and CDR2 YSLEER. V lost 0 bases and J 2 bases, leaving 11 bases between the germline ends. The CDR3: CASSQEGNGPYEQYF. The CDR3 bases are TGCGCCAGCAGCCAAGAAGGGAACGGACCCTACGAGCAGTACTTC.

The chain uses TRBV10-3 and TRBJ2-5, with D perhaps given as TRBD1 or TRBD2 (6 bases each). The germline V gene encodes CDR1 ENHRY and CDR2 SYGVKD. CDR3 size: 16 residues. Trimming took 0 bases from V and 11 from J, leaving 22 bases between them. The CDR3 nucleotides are TGTGCCATCAGTGAGTCGACATCGGGGGCGGGCAATGAGCAGTACTTC. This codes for CAISESTSGAGNEQYF.

The CDR3 coding sequence is TGCAGCGTCGCCGAAGGGCAGCGAAGCACAGATACGCAGTATTTT. Translating it yields CSVAEGQRSTDTQYF. The genes are TRBV29-1 and TRBJ2-3; no clear D. Trimming removed 6 bases from V and 0 bases from J, with 16 bases in between. The CDR3 length is 15 residues. Germline V gene lookup returns CDR1 SQVTM and CDR2 ANQGSEA.

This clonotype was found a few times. For the CDR3, the DNA is TGTGCCAGCAGCTTAGCCGGGACTAGCGGGGGAACCAATGAGCAGTTCTTC. Translation gives CASSLAGTSGGTNEQFF. This chain links TRBV7-3 with TRBJ2-1; 14 bases fit TRBD2. The V segment lost 2 bases and the J segment 6 bases; nucleotides outside the gene matches: 6. CDR3 size: 17 residues. Germline V gene sequence: CDR1 SGHTA, CDR2 FQGTGA.

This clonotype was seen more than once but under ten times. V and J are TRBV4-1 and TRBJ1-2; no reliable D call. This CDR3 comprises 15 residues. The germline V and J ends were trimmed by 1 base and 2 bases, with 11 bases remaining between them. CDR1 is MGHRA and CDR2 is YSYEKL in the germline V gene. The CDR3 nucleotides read TGCGCCAGCAGCCAAGTCGGTGAAACAAACTATGGCTACACCTTC. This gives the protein CASSQVGETNYGYTF.

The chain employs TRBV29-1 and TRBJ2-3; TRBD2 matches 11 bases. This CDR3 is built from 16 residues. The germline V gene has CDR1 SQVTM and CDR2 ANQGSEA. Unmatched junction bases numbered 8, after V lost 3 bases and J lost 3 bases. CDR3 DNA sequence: TGCAGCGTTGATGGTTCTAGCGGGGGGATGACAGATACGCAGTATTTT. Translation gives CSVDGSSGGMTDTQYF.

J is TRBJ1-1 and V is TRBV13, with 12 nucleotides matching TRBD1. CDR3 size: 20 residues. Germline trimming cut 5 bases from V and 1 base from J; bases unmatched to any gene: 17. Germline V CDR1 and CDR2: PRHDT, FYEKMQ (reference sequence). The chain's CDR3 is CASSLWGQGAKGGKNTEAFF. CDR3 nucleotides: TGTGCCAGCAGCCTATGGGGACAGGGGGCGAAAGGTGGGAAGAACACTGAAGCTTTCTTT. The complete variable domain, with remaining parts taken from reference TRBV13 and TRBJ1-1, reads AAGVIQSPRHLIKEKRETATLKCYPIPRHDTVYWYQQGPGQDPQFLISFYEKMQSDKGSIPDRFSAQQFSDYHSELNMSSLELGDSALYFCASSLWGQGAKGGKNTEAFFGQGTRLTVV.

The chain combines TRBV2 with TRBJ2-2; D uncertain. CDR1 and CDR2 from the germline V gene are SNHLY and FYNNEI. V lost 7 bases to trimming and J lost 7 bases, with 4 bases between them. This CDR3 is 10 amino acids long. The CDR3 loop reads CASKIGELFF. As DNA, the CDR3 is TGTGCCAGCAAAATCGGGGAGCTGTTTTTT.

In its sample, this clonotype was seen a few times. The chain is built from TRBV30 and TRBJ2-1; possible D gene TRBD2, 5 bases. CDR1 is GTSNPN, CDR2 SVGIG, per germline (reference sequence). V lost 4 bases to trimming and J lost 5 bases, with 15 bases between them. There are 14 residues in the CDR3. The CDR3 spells CAWTSGLRDNEQFF. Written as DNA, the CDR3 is TGTGCCTGGACCTCCGGGCTGAGGGACAATGAGCAGTTCTTC.

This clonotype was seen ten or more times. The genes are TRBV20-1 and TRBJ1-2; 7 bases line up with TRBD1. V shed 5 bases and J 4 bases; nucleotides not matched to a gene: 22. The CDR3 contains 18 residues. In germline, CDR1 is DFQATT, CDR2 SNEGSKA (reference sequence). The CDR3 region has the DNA TGCAGTGCTCGCTATAGGGATCGACAGGGCTTAAGGGGCTATGGCTACACCTTC. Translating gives CSARYRDRQGLRGYGYTF.

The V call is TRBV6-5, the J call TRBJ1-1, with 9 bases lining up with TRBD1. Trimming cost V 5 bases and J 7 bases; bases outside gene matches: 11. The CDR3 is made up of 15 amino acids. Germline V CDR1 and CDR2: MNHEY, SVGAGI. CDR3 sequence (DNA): TGTGCCAGCAGTCCCCGGGACAGGGACATCTTTGAAGCTTTCTTT. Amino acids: CASSPRDRDIFEAFF.

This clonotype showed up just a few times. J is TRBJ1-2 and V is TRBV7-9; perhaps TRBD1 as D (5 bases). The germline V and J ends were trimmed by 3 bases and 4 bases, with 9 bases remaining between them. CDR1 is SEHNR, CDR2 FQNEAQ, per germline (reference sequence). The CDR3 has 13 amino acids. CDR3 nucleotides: TGTGCCAGCAGCTTTGGACACGGCTATGGCTACACCTTC. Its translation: CASSFGHGYGYTF. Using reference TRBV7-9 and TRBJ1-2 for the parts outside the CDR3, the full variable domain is DTGVSQNPRHKITKRGQNVTFRCDPISEHNRLYWYRQTLGQGPEFLTYFQNEAQLEKSRLLSDRFSAERPKGSFSTLEIQRTEQGDSAMYLCASSFGHGYGYTFGSGTRLTVV.

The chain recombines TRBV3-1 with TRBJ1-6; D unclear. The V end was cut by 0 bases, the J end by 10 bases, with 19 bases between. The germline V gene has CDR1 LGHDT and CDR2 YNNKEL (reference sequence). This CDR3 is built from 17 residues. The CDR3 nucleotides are TGTGCCAGCAGCCAAGATTTCGGTGGCCTGAGTGGGTCACCCCTCCACTTT. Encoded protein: CASSQDFGGLSGSPLHF.

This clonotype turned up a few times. The CDR3 DNA follows: TGTGCCAGCAGTCCCCGGACTCCCAGCTACGAGCAGTACTTC. Amino acid sequence: CASSPRTPSYEQYF. The chain employs TRBV6-2 or TRBV6-3 and TRBJ2-7, with D possibly being TRBD2 (5 bases). The CDR3 loop spans 14 amino acids. The ends were cut back, 5 bases at V and 3 bases at J, with 14 bases in the middle. Germline V gene lookup returns CDR1 MNHEY and CDR2 SVGEGT.

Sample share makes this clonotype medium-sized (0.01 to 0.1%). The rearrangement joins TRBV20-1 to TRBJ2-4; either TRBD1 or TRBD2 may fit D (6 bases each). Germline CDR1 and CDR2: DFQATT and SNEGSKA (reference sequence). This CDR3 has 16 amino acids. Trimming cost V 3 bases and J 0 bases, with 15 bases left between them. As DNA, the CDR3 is TGCAGTGCTAGGAGGGGCAGGGGACTAGCCAAAAACATTCAGTACTTC. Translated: CSARRGRGLAKNIQYF.

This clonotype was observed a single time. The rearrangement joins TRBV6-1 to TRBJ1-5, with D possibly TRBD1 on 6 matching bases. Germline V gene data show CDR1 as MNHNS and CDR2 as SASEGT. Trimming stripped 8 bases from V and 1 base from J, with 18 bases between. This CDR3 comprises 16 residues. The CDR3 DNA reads TGTGCCAGCGGAGCCAGGGGCGCCTTGAGCAATCAGCCCCAGCATTTT. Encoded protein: CASGARGALSNQPQHF.

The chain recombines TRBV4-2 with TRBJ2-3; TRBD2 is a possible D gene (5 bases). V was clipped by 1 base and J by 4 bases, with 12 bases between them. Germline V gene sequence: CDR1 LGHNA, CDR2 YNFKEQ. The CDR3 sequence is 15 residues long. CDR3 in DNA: TGTGCCAGCAGCCAAGCGGAGGCGTCGGCAGATACGCAGTATTTT. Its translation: CASSQAEASADTQYF.

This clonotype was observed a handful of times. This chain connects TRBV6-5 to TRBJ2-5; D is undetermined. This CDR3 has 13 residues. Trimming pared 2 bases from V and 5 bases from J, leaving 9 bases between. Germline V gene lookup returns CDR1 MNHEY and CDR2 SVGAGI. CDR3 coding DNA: TGTGCCAGCAGTTACGCCTTGAGGGAGACCCAGTACTTC. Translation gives CASSYALRETQYF.

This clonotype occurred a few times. Here the CDR3 reads CASSLRDRGQHEQYF. The CDR3 DNA sequence: TGCGCCAGCAGCCTCCGGGACAGGGGGCAACACGAGCAGTACTTC. The J gene is TRBJ2-7, the V gene TRBV5-1, with 12 bases matching TRBD1. The CDR3 extends over 15 amino acids. Germline CDR1 SGHRS, CDR2 YFSETQ. With 4 bases clipped from V and 5 bases from J, the junction kept 7 bases outside the gene matches.

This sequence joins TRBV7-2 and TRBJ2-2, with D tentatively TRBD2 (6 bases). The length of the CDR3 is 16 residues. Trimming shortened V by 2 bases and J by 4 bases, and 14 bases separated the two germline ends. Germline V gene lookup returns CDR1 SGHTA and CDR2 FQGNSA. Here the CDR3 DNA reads TGTGCCAGCAGCTTAATTAGTATGGGGGGCACCGGGGAGCTGTTTTTT. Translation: CASSLISMGGTGELFF.

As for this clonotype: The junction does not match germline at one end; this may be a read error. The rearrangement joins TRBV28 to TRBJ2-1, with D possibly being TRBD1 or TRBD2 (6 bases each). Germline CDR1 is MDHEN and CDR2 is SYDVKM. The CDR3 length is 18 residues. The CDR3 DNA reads TGTGCCAGCAGTTCCCCCTTGGGGGGCACCAGCTCCTACGATGAGCAGTTCTTC. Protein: CASSSPLGGTSSYDEQFF.

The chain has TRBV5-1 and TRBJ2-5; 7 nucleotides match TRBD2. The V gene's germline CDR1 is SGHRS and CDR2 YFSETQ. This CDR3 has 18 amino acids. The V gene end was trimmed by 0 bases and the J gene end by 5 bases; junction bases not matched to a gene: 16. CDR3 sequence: CASSLAPGTKVVRETQYF. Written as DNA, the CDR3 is TGCGCCAGCAGCTTGGCCCCCGGGACTAAGGTTGTTCGCGAGACCCAGTACTTC.